Below, 15 T cell receptor beta chains from the same sample are listed, as sequenced in a study of OX40 agonist ivuxolimab in advanced cancers. Libraries came from the immunoSEQ multiplex PCR assay. TCRdb provides this immuneACCESS table in a form limited to in-frame rearrangements. Some clones are lacking; in checked studies, under half of them reflect an unresolved V gene, and why the rest are absent is not known. Present in this sample are tens of thousands of clones, approximately 88% of which were seen just once. Clones ranked in the top ten supply about 0.77% of the sample. This sample comprised CD4+ or CD8+ T cells sorted from blood, obtained in a trial of the OX40 agonist ivuxolimab. The receptors come from an adult with an advanced solid tumor such as melanoma, head and neck, liver or kidney cancer.

The chain joins TRBV18 to TRBJ1-3, with a weak D call TRBD1 (5 bases). This CDR3 contains 15 residues. V shed 3 bases and J shed 4 bases, with 13 bases lying between them. The V gene's germline CDR1 is KGHSH and CDR2 LQKENI. CDR3 protein: CASSPRVRDGNTIYF. The CDR3 DNA is TGTGCCAGCTCACCCCGAGTCAGGGACGGAAACACCATATATTTT.

This clone has just a few counts. The J gene is TRBJ2-7, the V gene TRBV7-3; a possible D gene is TRBD1 (8 bases). CDR1 and CDR2 (germline): SGHTA, FQGTGA. Trimming removed 0 bases from V and 3 bases from J, with 12 bases in between. This CDR3 region has 15 residues. The CDR3 bases are TGTGCCAGCAGCTTAACGGACAGGGAGGGCTACGAGCAGTACTTC. Its protein product is CASSLTDREGYEQYF. The full variable domain, completed using reference TRBV7-3 and TRBJ2-7, is GAGVSQTPSNKVTEKGKYVELRCDPISGHTALYWYRQSLGQGPEFLIYFQGTGAADDSGLPNDRFFAVRPEGSVSTLKIQRTERGDSAVYLCASSLTDREGYEQYFGPGTRLTVT.

The V and J genes are TRBV7-2 and TRBJ1-5; 8 nucleotides line up with TRBD1. The CDR3 totals 16 residues. CDR1 and CDR2 from the germline V gene are SGHTA and FQGNSA. V shed 1 base, J shed 6 bases, and the junction held 8 bases outside the gene matches. This chain's CDR3 is CASSLVRQGLGQPQHF. The CDR3 DNA sequence: TGTGCCAGCAGCTTAGTAAGACAGGGGTTGGGTCAGCCCCAGCATTTT.

About this clone: Sequence at one end of the junction differs from germline and may be a read error. The chain carries TRBV5-4 and TRBJ2-1; D gene uncertain. This CDR3 is built from 11 residues. CDR1 and CDR2 (germline): SGHNT, YYREEE (reference sequence). The DNA of the CDR3 is TGTGCCAGCAGCTTGAACTCCGAGCTGTTCTTC. This gives the protein CASSLNSELFF.

The genes are TRBV5-6 and TRBJ2-7, with D unresolved. Germline V gene data show CDR1 as SGHDT and CDR2 as YYEEEE. Trimming took 1 base from V and 7 from J, leaving 6 bases between them. The length of the CDR3 is 11 residues. The CDR3 DNA reads TGTGCCAGCAGCTTGATGCGGGAGCAGTACTTC. Residues: CASSLMREQYF.

The rearrangement joins TRBV20-1 to TRBJ1-3; no reliable D call. The CDR3 consists of 10 residues. Germline V gene lookup returns CDR1 DFQATT and CDR2 SNEGSKA (reference sequence). V dropped 6 bases and J dropped 4 bases, with 4 bases sitting between them. The CDR3 DNA reads as TGCAGTGCGGTCGGAAACACCATATATTTT. Amino acids: CSAVGNTIYF.

The genes are TRBV19 and TRBJ2-2, with a tentative D call TRBD2 (5 bases). V was trimmed by 1 base and J by 7 bases, leaving 13 bases between them. Germline loops: CDR1 LNHDA, CDR2 SQIVND (reference sequence). This CDR3 contains 15 residues. CDR3 sequence reads: CASSIVGSSHGELFF. The CDR3 region has the DNA TGTGCCAGTAGTATAGTGGGTTCTAGCCACGGGGAGCTGTTTTTT.

This rearrangement joins TRBV27 to TRBJ1-4, with 9 bases that match TRBD1. CDR3 length equals 16 residues. Germline V gene lookup returns CDR1 MNHEY and CDR2 SMNVEV (reference sequence). J was trimmed by 4 bases and V by 5 bases; bases with no gene match: 8. In nucleotides, the CDR3 is TGTGCCAGCAGTCCCCGGACAGGGGCCGTTAATGAAAAACTGTTTTTT. Translating gives CASSPRTGAVNEKLFF.

In nucleotides, the CDR3 is TGTGCCAGCAGTGAGTTGGACAGGGTTCATGGCTACACCTTC. Translating it yields CASSELDRVHGYTF. The chain uses TRBV6-1 and TRBJ1-2; 8 bases match TRBD1. The trim removed 3 bases at V and 6 bases at J, leaving 6 bases unmatched. The germline V gene has CDR1 MNHNS and CDR2 SASEGT. The length of the CDR3 is 14 residues.

CDR3 bases: TGTGCCAGCAGTCCCCTACTTACAAAGAGAGGTGAAGCTTTCTTT. It encodes CASSPLLTKRGEAFF. This chain connects TRBV27 to TRBJ1-1; D remains ambiguous. The CDR3 runs 15 residues. CDR1 MNHEY and CDR2 SMNVEV come from the germline V gene (reference sequence). The V gene lost 5 bases and the J gene lost 7 bases, with 20 bases spanning the gap.

This rearrangement joins TRBV7-2 to TRBJ2-3; D call uncertain. Looked up from germline, CDR1 is SGHTA and CDR2 is FQGNSA. The CDR3 loop spans 14 amino acids. V was clipped by 4 bases and J by 2 bases, with 10 bases between them. Written as DNA, the CDR3 is TGTGCCAGCAGCTCCGCCTGGAACACAGATACGCAGTATTTT. This codes for CASSSAWNTDTQYF.

CDR3 sequence (DNA): TGTGCCAGTAATTACCACTCCTCCCGGGACGCACATCAGCCCCAGCATTTT. This sequence encodes CASNYHSSRDAHQPQHF. The chain recombines TRBV19 with TRBJ1-5; maybe TRBD1 (5 bases). The V end lost 7 bases, the J end lost 5 bases, and 24 bases lay between the germline ends. Germline V lookup: CDR1 LNHDA, CDR2 SQIVND (reference sequence). This CDR3 has 17 amino acids.

This clone was counted a single time. V and J are TRBV6-1 and TRBJ1-4, with D possibly matching TRBD1 (6 bases). CDR1 is MNHNS, CDR2 SASEGT, per germline. CDR3 length equals 14 residues. V was shortened by 6 bases and J by 4 bases, with 12 bases between the two germline ends. The CDR3 sequence is CASSPQGVNEKLFF. The CDR3 nucleotides are TGTGCCAGCAGCCCACAGGGTGTTAATGAAAAACTGTTTTTT.

The V and J genes are TRBV4-3 and TRBJ1-6; maybe TRBD1 (5 bases). The CDR3 sequence is 17 residues long. Trimming removed 1 base from V and 10 bases from J, with 20 bases in between. From germline, CDR1 is LGHNA and CDR2 YSLEER. The CDR3 here is CASSQGLGGRGDSPLHF. For the CDR3, the DNA is TGCGCCAGCAGCCAAGGGCTTGGTGGACGGGGGGACTCACCCCTCCACTTT.

Only one count was recorded for this clone. The rearrangement joins TRBV6-1 to TRBJ1-2; D is uncertain. The CDR3 extends over 15 amino acids. V lost 5 bases and J lost 3, with 16 bases in between. In germline, CDR1 is MNHNS, CDR2 SASEGT. CDR3 sequence (DNA): TGTGCCAGCAGTCGGACCGTGACGACCTACTATGGCTACACCTTC. It codes for CASSRTVTTYYGYTF.